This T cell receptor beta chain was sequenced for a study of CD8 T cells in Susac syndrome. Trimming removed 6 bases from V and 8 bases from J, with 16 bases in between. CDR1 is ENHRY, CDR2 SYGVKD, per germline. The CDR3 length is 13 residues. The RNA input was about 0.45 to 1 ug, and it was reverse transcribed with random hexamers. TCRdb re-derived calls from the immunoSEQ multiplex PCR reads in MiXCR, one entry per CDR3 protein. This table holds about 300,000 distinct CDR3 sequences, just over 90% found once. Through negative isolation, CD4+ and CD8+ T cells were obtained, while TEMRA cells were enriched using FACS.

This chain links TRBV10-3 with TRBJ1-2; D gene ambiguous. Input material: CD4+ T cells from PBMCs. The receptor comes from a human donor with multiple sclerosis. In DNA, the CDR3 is TGTGCCATCAGCACCCGCGCAAATCAGGGCTACACCTTC. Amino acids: CAISTRANQGYTF.